What follows are 18 T cell receptor beta chains derived from one specimen sequenced in a study of blood T cells in healthy people across ages. Alongside a J-beta primer mix, a sample-barcoded 5' primer served in a second PCR lasting about 6 to 12 cycles. TCRdb passed the 5' RACE reads through MiXCR, listing each CDR3 protein once. The table shows 550,000 to 750,000 distinct CDR3 sequences, with more than 20% occurring only once. The sample comprised blood. The receptors originated from a man between 70 and 80 years old in good health.

The rearrangement uses TRBV5-1 and TRBJ2-7, with 10 nucleotides matching TRBD2. The CDR3 is 15 amino acids. CDR1 is SGHRS, CDR2 YFSETQ, per germline. The trim removed 6 bases at V and 4 bases at J, leaving 10 bases unmatched. The CDR3 here is CASTGGASGSYEQYF. Written as DNA, the CDR3 is TGCGCCAGCACCGGCGGGGCTAGCGGGAGTTACGAGCAGTACTTC.

The chain links TRBV11-2 to TRBJ2-5, with TRBD1 matching 10 bases. The germline V gene has CDR1 SGHAT and CDR2 FQNNGV. The CDR3 is 16 amino acids. Trimming at V came to 5 bases and at J to 3 bases, leaving 9 bases not matched to a gene. The CDR3 spells CASSHDRGRIEETQYF. CDR3 coding DNA: TGTGCCAGCAGCCACGACAGGGGGCGCATCGAAGAGACCCAGTACTTC.

The table lists this clonotype with a few counts. The rearrangement links TRBV6-1 to TRBJ2-1; D unresolved. Germline V gene lookup returns CDR1 MNHNS and CDR2 SASEGT. The CDR3 loop spans 12 amino acids. Trimming pared 4 bases from V and 9 bases from J, leaving 10 bases between. CDR3 protein: CASSVMDSEQFF. CDR3 DNA: TGTGCCAGCAGTGTCATGGATAGTGAGCAGTTCTTC.

The genes are TRBV12-3 or TRBV12-4 and TRBJ2-5; TRBD1 matches 9 bases. V lost 6 bases and J lost 4; bases outside the gene matches: 6. The CDR3 contains 14 residues. The CDR3 DNA is TGTGCCAGCAGGGCCCTGGACAGGGGAGAGACCCAGTACTTC. Protein: CASRALDRGETQYF.

Only a few counts were recorded for this clonotype. The rearrangement links TRBV6-4 to TRBJ2-4, with TRBD2 matching 9 bases. V lost 1 base to trimming and J lost 7 bases; unmatched junction nucleotides: 2. This CDR3 contains 14 residues. CDR1 and CDR2 from the germline V gene are MRHNA and SNTAGT. The chain's CDR3 is CASSDFAGGNIQYF. The CDR3 coding sequence is TGTGCCAGCAGTGACTTTGCGGGAGGGAACATTCAGTACTTC.

The V call is TRBV3-1, the J call TRBJ2-5; D uncertain. This CDR3 contains 12 residues. From germline, CDR1 is LGHDT and CDR2 YNNKEL (reference sequence). Trimming removed 3 bases from V and 4 bases from J, with 6 bases in between. CDR3 residues: CASSHSGETQYF. DNA of the CDR3: TGTGCCAGCAGCCATTCCGGAGAGACCCAGTACTTC.

In this sample, this clonotype turned up a few times. V usage is TRBV20-1 and J usage is TRBJ1-2, with no clear D. V was shortened by 5 bases and J by 1 base, with 8 bases between the two germline ends. The CDR3 sequence is 12 residues long. From germline, CDR1 is DFQATT and CDR2 SNEGSKA (reference sequence). The CDR3 sequence is CSAVGNNYGYTF. CDR3 sequence (DNA): TGCAGTGCTGTGGGGAATAACTATGGCTACACCTTC.

In its sample, this clonotype was seen a few times. CDR3 loop: CASSTGQGDQETQYF. The CDR3 coding sequence is TGCGCCAGCAGCACGGGACAGGGGGACCAAGAGACCCAGTACTTC. V is TRBV5-1 and J is TRBJ2-5; 11 nucleotides agree with TRBD1. From germline, CDR1 is SGHRS and CDR2 YFSETQ. The V segment lost 4 bases and the J segment 0 bases; nucleotides outside the gene matches: 2. CDR3 size: 15 residues.

The chain recombines TRBV6-1 with TRBJ1-2; TRBD1 might be the D (5 bases). V was shortened by 8 bases and J by 3 bases, with 16 bases between the two germline ends. CDR3 size: 14 residues. The germline V gene has CDR1 MNHNS and CDR2 SASEGT. This chain's CDR3 is CASAGLQVDYGYTF. The CDR3, as DNA: TGTGCCAGCGCCGGTCTACAGGTGGACTATGGCTACACCTTC.

The chain is built from TRBV5-5 and TRBJ2-5, with D perhaps TRBD2 (6 bases). The DNA end is a closer match to TRBJ2-1, so the J assignment may be wrong. Germline V gene data show CDR1 as SGHKS and CDR2 as YYEKEE (reference sequence). The CDR3 contains 15 residues. For the CDR3, the DNA is TGTGCCAGCAGCCCAGCGGAGGGATATTACAATGAGCAGTTCTTC. Translated, it gives CASSPAEGYYNEQFF.

The CDR3 DNA sequence: TGTGCCAGCAGAACGGACAGGGTGGGGGCTACTGAAGCTTTCTTT. Protein product: CASRTDRVGATEAFF. The chain is built from TRBV6-5 and TRBJ1-1; 8 positions agree with TRBD1. Trimming at V came to 6 bases and at J to 5 bases, leaving 11 bases not matched to a gene. The CDR3 loop spans 15 amino acids. Germline loops: CDR1 MNHEY, CDR2 SVGAGI.

The rearrangement links TRBV20-1 to TRBJ2-7; D is unresolved. V was pared by 0 bases and J by 4 bases, with 7 bases between. CDR1 DFQATT and CDR2 SNEGSKA come from the germline V gene (reference sequence). The CDR3 is 12 amino acids. The CDR3 is CSARDQEYEQYF. Written as DNA, the CDR3 is TGCAGTGCTAGAGATCAAGAGTACGAGCAGTACTTC.

The chain couples TRBV6-1 to TRBJ1-1; the D gene is possibly TRBD1 (6 bases). V was pared by 7 bases and J by 3 bases, with 12 bases between. Germline V gives CDR1 MNHNS, CDR2 SASEGT. The CDR3 consists of 13 residues. CDR3 DNA: TGTGCCAGCACCGAAGGGGGGTACACTGAAGCTTTCTTT. Its protein product is CASTEGGYTEAFF.

This clonotype was counted a few times. The chain recombines TRBV12-5 with TRBJ2-7; D unresolved. Germline assignment: CDR1 LGHNT and CDR2 FRNRAP. This CDR3 is 11 amino acids long. The V gene lost 7 bases and the J gene lost 7 bases, with 11 bases spanning the gap. CDR3 in DNA: TGTGCTAGTGCCCCCCCTCGGGAGCAGTACTTC. It is translated as CASAPPREQYF.

The chain has TRBV2 and TRBJ2-1; 11 positions agree with TRBD2. This CDR3 comprises 14 residues. The junction had 4 bases not matched to a gene; V was cut back by 4 bases and J by 8 bases. Germline CDR1 and CDR2: SNHLY and FYNNEI. CDR3 DNA sequence: TGTGCCAGCAGTGCGGGACTAGCGGTCGATGAGCAGTTCTTC. Its protein product is CASSAGLAVDEQFF.

The chain carries TRBV20-1 and TRBJ2-5, with D unresolved. The DNA end is more similar to TRBJ2-7, so the J call may be wrong. This CDR3 is 13 amino acids long. The V gene's germline CDR1 is DFQATT and CDR2 SNEGSKA (reference sequence). CDR3 DNA sequence: TGCAGTGCTAGGCAGCGTTACTCCTACGAGCAGTACTTC. It specifies CSARQRYSYEQYF.

The chain is built from TRBV7-3 and TRBJ2-7; the D is unclear. Germline V gene sequence: CDR1 SGHTA, CDR2 FQGTGA. The CDR3 spans 15 residues. V was cut by 2 bases and J by 5 bases, with 16 bases left in between. CDR3 loop: CASSLSRDNPDEQYF. DNA of the CDR3: TGTGCCAGCAGCTTATCGCGAGACAATCCCGACGAGCAGTACTTC.

The V call is TRBV20-1, the J call TRBJ2-1, with 7 bases lining up with TRBD2. Germline loops: CDR1 DFQATT, CDR2 SNEGSKA (reference sequence). Germline trimming cut 4 bases from V and 4 bases from J; bases unmatched to any gene: 10. The CDR3 extends over 15 amino acids. The DNA for the CDR3 is TGCAGTGCTAAGAGAAAGCGGGATTCATACAATGAGCAGTTCTTC. Its translation: CSAKRKRDSYNEQFF.